These T cell receptor beta chains were read from a single sample in a study of shared clonotypes between healthy human individuals. Repertoires were generated with immunoSEQ multiplex PCR, while TCRdb's copy carries only in-frame clones and drops some. The sample holds approximately 810,000 clones, 80% to 95% seen once. Source material: naive CD8+ T cells sorted from blood. The source of these receptors is a man between 25 and 39 years old in good health. The CDR3 runs from the conserved cysteine through the conserved F or W. A D gene is named only where the DNA matches it firmly. The size field is filled for only some rows; it gives once, few, many or a size class.

v_call	j_call	clone_size	d_call	cdr3_aa	cdr3_nt
TRBV28	TRBJ1-5	-	-	CASSSAGAHQPQHF	TGTGCCAGCAGCTCCGCAGGGGCCCATCAGCCCCAGCATTTT
TRBV29-1	TRBJ2-3	-	TRBD2	CSTTSRSDTQYF	TGCAGCACGACTAGCCGTAGCGATACGCAGTATTTT
TRBV14	TRBJ2-7	-	-	CASSQLGADSSEQYF	TGTGCCAGCAGCCAACTAGGGGCGGACAGTTCCGAGCAGTACTTC
TRBV29-1	TRBJ2-2	-	-	CSAEDSPNTGELFF	TGCAGCGCAGAGGACAGTCCGAACACCGGGGAGCTGTTTTTT
TRBV28	TRBJ2-5	-	-	CASSSYRLRETQYF	TGTGCCAGCAGTAGCTACAGGTTGCGAGAGACCCAGTACTTC
TRBV7-9	TRBJ2-3	-	-	CASSLKSVNAAVDTDTQYF	TGTGCCAGCAGCTTAAAGTCGGTGAATGCCGCGGTGGACACAGATACGCAGTATTTT
TRBV2	TRBJ2-5	-	TRBD2	CASTAGDFKVETQYF	TGTGCCAGCACAGCGGGAGATTTTAAGGTGGAGACCCAGTACTTC
TRBV7-2	TRBJ2-7	-	-	CASSLLGFYEQYF	TGTGCCAGCAGCTTGCTAGGTTTCTACGAGCAGTACTTC
TRBV28	TRBJ1-3	-	TRBD1	CASSFGTAYGNTIYF	TGTGCCAGCAGTTTCGGGACAGCGTACGGAAACACCATATATTTT
TRBV28	TRBJ2-7	-	-	CASSHPVMGVSPADEQYF	TGTGCCAGCAGCCACCCAGTGATGGGAGTCTCGCCAGCCGACGAGCAGTACTTC
TRBV7-9	TRBJ2-7	-	-	CASSPSGGSEQYF	TGTGCCAGCAGCCCTTCAGGAGGAAGCGAGCAGTACTTC
TRBV2	TRBJ2-7	-	TRBD2	CASSALGAGYEQYF	TGTGCCAGCAGTGCCCTGGGAGCGGGATACGAGCAGTACTTC
TRBV5-5	TRBJ2-1	-	-	CASSYGGVVEQFF	TGTGCCAGCAGCTACGGGGGAGTAGTTGAGCAGTTCTTC
TRBV27	TRBJ2-7	-	TRBD2	CASSLMPSGTYEQYF	TGTGCCAGCAGTTTAATGCCTAGCGGGACCTACGAGCAGTACTTC
TRBV7-9	TRBJ1-3	-	-	CASSLVGSASGNTIYF	TGTGCCAGCAGCTTAGTTGGGTCGGCCTCTGGAAACACCATATATTTT
TRBV28	TRBJ2-1	-	-	CASRSSERSSYNEQFF	TGTGCCAGCAGGTCCTCGGAGCGGAGCTCCTACAATGAGCAGTTCTTC
TRBV29-1	TRBJ2-7	once	TRBD2	CSVRGESDEQYF	TGCAGCGTTCGGGGGGAGAGCGACGAGCAGTACTTC
TRBV27	TRBJ1-5	-	-	CASSLAGEKRPQHF	TGTGCCAGCAGTTTAGCGGGGGAAAAAAGGCCCCAGCATTTT
TRBV9	TRBJ2-3	-	TRBD2	CASSVVSGVAGGDTQYF	TGTGCCAGCAGCGTAGTATCTGGGGTAGCGGGAGGAGATACGCAGTATTTT
TRBV5-6	TRBJ1-5	-	-	CASSLSGSGYSNQPQHF	TGTGCCAGCAGCTTGTCTGGGTCTGGTTATAGCAATCAGCCCCAGCATTTT
TRBV4-1	TRBJ2-7	-	-	CASSQGSFSYEQYF	TGCGCCAGCAGCCAAGGGAGCTTTTCCTACGAGCAGTACTTC
TRBV6-6	TRBJ2-7	-	-	CASSYNLRYEQYF	TGTGCCAGCAGTTACAACCTACGGTACGAGCAGTACTTC
TRBV28	TRBJ1-1	-	-	CASSVIQKNTEAFF	TGTGCCAGCAGTGTAATTCAGAAGAACACTGAAGCTTTCTTT
TRBV25-1	TRBJ2-7	-	-	CASSDSRSSYEQYF	TGTGCCAGCAGTGACTCTCGTAGCTCCTACGAGCAGTACTTC
TRBV5-1	TRBJ2-7	-	-	CASSLGVGVDEQYF	TGCGCCAGCAGCTTGGGGGTAGGGGTCGACGAGCAGTACTTC
TRBV29-1	TRBJ2-7	once	-	CSVETGQLYSYEQYF	TGCAGCGTGGAAACAGGACAGCTCTACTCCTACGAGCAGTACTTC
TRBV29-1	TRBJ2-2	-	-	CSVGAGNTGELFF	TGCAGCGTTGGGGCTGGGAACACCGGGGAGCTGTTTTTT
TRBV29-1	TRBJ2-1	-	-	CSVEEGYSYNEQFF	TGCAGCGTTGAGGAGGGATACTCCTACAATGAGCAGTTCTTC
TRBV2	TRBJ1-2	-	-	CASPSPYYGYTF	TGTGCCAGCCCCTCGCCTTACTATGGCTACACCTTC
TRBV14	TRBJ2-7	-	TRBD2	CASSSEREEYIYEQYF	TGTGCCAGCAGCTCTGAGCGGGAGGAGTATATTTACGAGCAGTACTTC
TRBV5-4	TRBJ2-2	-	-	CASSLGGPGELFF	TGTGCCAGCAGCTTGGGGGGCCCCGGGGAGCTGTTTTTT
TRBV15	TRBJ2-1	-	-	CATRLAVNWDEQFF	TGTGCCACCAGGTTAGCCGTCAATTGGGATGAGCAGTTCTTC
TRBV9	TRBJ2-1	-	TRBD1	CASSVGETGYNEQFF	TGTGCCAGCAGCGTAGGTGAGACAGGGTACAATGAGCAGTTCTTC
TRBV18	TRBJ2-1	-	TRBD1	CASSPRDRKNEQFF	TGTGCCAGCTCACCGCGGGACAGGAAAAATGAGCAGTTCTTC
TRBV10-2	TRBJ2-5	once	TRBD2	CASSEMVAGRETQYF	TGCGCCAGCAGTGAGATGGTAGCGGGACGGGAGACCCAGTACTTC
TRBV7-8	TRBJ2-5	once	-	CASSLSLRGEWETQYF	TGTGCCAGCAGCCTGAGTTTGCGTGGAGAGTGGGAGACCCAGTACTTC
TRBV2	TRBJ2-3	-	-	CASMNPNLLLRTDTQYF	TGTGCCAGCATGAACCCGAATCTCCTGTTGCGGACAGATACGCAGTATTTT
TRBV12-5	TRBJ2-3	once	-	CASGLRRGPADTQYF	TGTGCTAGTGGTTTGAGGAGGGGGCCGGCAGATACGCAGTATTTT
TRBV29-1	TRBJ2-2	-	-	CSFHPSNTGELFF	TGCAGCTTCCATCCTAGTAACACCGGGGAGCTGTTTTTT
TRBV4-1	TRBJ2-7	-	TRBD2	CASSQAGGLDYEQYF	TGCGCCAGCAGCCAAGCGGGAGGCCTTGATTACGAGCAGTACTTC
TRBV25-1	TRBJ2-1	-	-	CATSGQTNYNEQFF	TGTGCCACCTCCGGACAGACCAATTACAATGAGCAGTTCTTC